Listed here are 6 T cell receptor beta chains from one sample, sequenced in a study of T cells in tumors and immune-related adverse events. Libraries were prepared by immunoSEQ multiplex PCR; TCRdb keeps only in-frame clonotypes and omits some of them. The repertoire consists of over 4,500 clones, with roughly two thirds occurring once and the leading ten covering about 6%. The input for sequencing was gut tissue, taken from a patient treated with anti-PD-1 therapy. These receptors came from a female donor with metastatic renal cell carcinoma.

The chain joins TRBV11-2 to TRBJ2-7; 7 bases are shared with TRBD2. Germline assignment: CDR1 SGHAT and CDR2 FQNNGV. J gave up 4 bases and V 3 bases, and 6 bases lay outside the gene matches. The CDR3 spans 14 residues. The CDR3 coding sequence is TGTGCCAGCAGCTTTTCTAGCGGTGGTTACGAGCAGTACTTC. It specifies CASSFSSGGYEQYF.

CDR3 loop: CASPPNRTSSELRNTGELFF. For the CDR3, the DNA is TGTGCCAGCCCCCCAAATCGGACTAGCTCGGAGCTTCGGAACACCGGGGAGCTGTTTTTT. The V and J genes are TRBV27 and TRBJ2-2, with TRBD2 matching 8 bases. V shed 8 bases, J shed 1 base, and the junction held 21 bases outside the gene matches. Per the germline V gene, CDR1 is MNHEY and CDR2 is SMNVEV (reference sequence). CDR3 length equals 20 residues.

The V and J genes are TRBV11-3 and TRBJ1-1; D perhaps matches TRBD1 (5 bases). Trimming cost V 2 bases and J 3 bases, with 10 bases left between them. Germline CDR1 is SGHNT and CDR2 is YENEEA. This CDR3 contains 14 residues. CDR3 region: CASSLREGDTEAFF. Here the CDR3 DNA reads TGTGCCAGCAGCTTAAGGGAAGGGGACACTGAAGCTTTCTTT. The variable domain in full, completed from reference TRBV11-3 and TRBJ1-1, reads EAGVVQSPRYKIIEKKQPVAFWCNPISGHNTLYWYLQNLGQGPELLIRYENEEAVDDSQLPKDRFSAERLKGVDSTLKIQPAELGDSAVYLCASSLREGDTEAFFGQGTRLTVV.

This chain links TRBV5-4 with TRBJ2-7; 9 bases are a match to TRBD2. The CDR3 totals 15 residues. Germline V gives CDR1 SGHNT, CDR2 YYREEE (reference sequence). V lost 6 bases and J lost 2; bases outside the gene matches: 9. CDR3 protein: CASKPGTSRTYEQYF. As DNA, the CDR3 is TGTGCCAGCAAGCCCGGGACTAGCAGAACCTACGAGCAGTACTTC.

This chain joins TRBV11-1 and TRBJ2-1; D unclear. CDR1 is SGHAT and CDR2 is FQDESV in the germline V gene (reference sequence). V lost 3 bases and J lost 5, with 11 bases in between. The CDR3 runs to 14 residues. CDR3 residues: CASSFSYRHNEQFF. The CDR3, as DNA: TGTGCCAGCAGCTTCTCCTACCGGCACAATGAGCAGTTCTTC.

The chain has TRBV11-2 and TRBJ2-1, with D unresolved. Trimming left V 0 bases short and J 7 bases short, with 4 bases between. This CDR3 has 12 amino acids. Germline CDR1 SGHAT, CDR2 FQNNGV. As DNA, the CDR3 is TGTGCCAGCAGCTTAGATCAGAATGAGCAGTTCTTC. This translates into CASSLDQNEQFF.